The 19 T cell receptor beta chains reported below all come from one sample, sequenced in a study of post-analysis software for immune sequencing data. Whole-study findings and limits: Roughly five TRBV segments, including TRBV5-6, TRBV5-1 and TRBV20-1, were more frequent in patients than controls.

These receptors have no identified antigens. The TCR beta cDNA libraries carried unique molecular identifiers. MiXCR was run by TCRdb on the PCR reads, yielding one entry per CDR3 protein. The table lists about 770,000 distinct CDR3 sequences, around 45% of them singletons. Sample: blood. Receptor source: a girl aged 5-17 years with multiple sclerosis.

This clonotype has only one observation. The V and J genes are TRBV30 and TRBJ2-1; D tentatively fits TRBD1 or TRBD2 (5 bases each). Germline V gene data show CDR1 as GTSNPN and CDR2 as SVGIG (reference sequence). Trimming cost V 4 bases and J 5 bases, with 9 bases left between them. This CDR3 has 12 residues. The CDR3 is CAWTRGDNEQFF. CDR3 nucleotide sequence: TGTGCCTGGACAAGAGGGGACAATGAGCAGTTCTTC.

The chain employs TRBV7-2 and TRBJ2-7; D may be TRBD1 (7 bases). Looked up from germline, CDR1 is SGHTA and CDR2 is FQGNSA. The V gene lost 5 bases and the J gene lost 1 base, with 15 bases spanning the gap. CDR3 length: 15 amino acids. The CDR3 sequence is CASSPVAGGSYEQYF. In nucleotides, the CDR3 is TGTGCCAGCAGCCCGGTGGCAGGGGGGTCCTACGAGCAGTACTTC.

The chain uses TRBV6-5 and TRBJ1-1; D might be TRBD1 (5 bases). The germline gives CDR1 MNHEY, CDR2 SVGAGI. V lost 8 bases and J lost 8, with 18 bases in between. The CDR3 sequence is 13 residues long. The CDR3, as DNA: TGTGCCAGCTGGACCGCAGGACATTTCGAAGCTTTCTTT. Translation: CASWTAGHFEAFF.

In this sample, this clonotype turned up a few times. The chain couples TRBV4-3 to TRBJ2-7; TRBD1 aligns across 8 bases. CDR1 and CDR2 from the germline V gene are LGHNA and YSLEER. CDR3 length: 14 residues. The J segment lost 4 bases and the V segment lost 2 bases, leaving 4 bases of the junction unmatched. The CDR3 is CASSQQQGVYEQYF. The CDR3 DNA reads TGCGCCAGCAGCCAACAACAGGGGGTATACGAGCAGTACTTC.

The chain employs TRBV9 and TRBJ2-3, with a tentative D call TRBD1 (5 bases). Per germline, CDR1 SGDLS and CDR2 YYNGEE. V lost 7 bases and J 3 bases, leaving 9 bases between the germline ends. The CDR3 contains 12 residues. CDR3 coding DNA: TGTGCCAGCGAAGGGGAAACAGATACGCAGTATTTT. This gives the protein CASEGETDTQYF.

The V and J genes are TRBV27 and TRBJ2-4; 9 bases agree with TRBD1. Near its end, the DNA agrees better with TRBJ2-7, so the J call may be wrong. Germline CDR1 is MNHEY and CDR2 is SMNVEV (reference sequence). The CDR3 length is 16 residues. CDR3 sequence reads: CASSLSKGTGSNEQYF. CDR3 in DNA: TGTGCCAGCAGTTTATCGAAGGGGACAGGGTCCAACGAGCAGTACTTC.

V gene TRBV29-1 combines with J gene TRBJ2-3; no firm D call. Germline V gives CDR1 SQVTM, CDR2 ANQGSEA. V gave up 4 bases and J gave up 12 bases, with 17 bases separating them. This CDR3 region has 12 residues. The CDR3 region is CSVGAAQETQYF. The CDR3 DNA reads TGCAGCGTTGGCGCGGCCCAAGAGACCCAGTATTTT.

The rearrangement links TRBV10-3 to TRBJ2-1; 15 bases agree with TRBD2. V lost 3 bases and J lost 7; bases outside the gene matches: 7. This CDR3 is 17 amino acids long. Germline CDR1 and CDR2: ENHRY and SYGVKD. CDR3 in DNA: TGTGCCATCAGTGATTGGACTAGCGGGAGGGTGTTGAATGAGCAGTTCTTC. This gives the protein CAISDWTSGRVLNEQFF.

The chain couples TRBV7-2 to TRBJ2-2; D remains ambiguous. CDR1 is SGHTA, CDR2 FQGNSA, per germline. Trimming left V 1 base short and J 9 bases short, with 12 bases between. The CDR3 totals 14 residues. The CDR3 DNA reads as TGTGCCAGCAGCTTAGGGGCCTCAATCAGGGAGCTGTTTTTT. It yields the protein CASSLGASIRELFF.

J is TRBJ1-5 and V is TRBV20-1, with D tentatively TRBD1 (5 bases). This CDR3 contains 14 residues. V was pared by 1 base and J by 4 bases, with 11 bases between. CDR1 DFQATT and CDR2 SNEGSKA come from the germline V gene (reference sequence). The CDR3 nucleotides read TGCAGTGCTAGAGGACGGGGGGTGAATCAGCCCCAGCATTTT. Its translation: CSARGRGVNQPQHF.

J is TRBJ2-7 and V is TRBV5-1, with 8 bases that match TRBD1. CDR3 length: 16 residues. Germline V CDR1 and CDR2: SGHRS, YFSETQ. V gave up 1 base and J gave up 3 bases; unmatched junction bases: 9. The CDR3 DNA reads TGCGCCAGCAGCTTGCCCAGGGGGCAAGTGGACTACGAGCAGTACTTC. Translating gives CASSLPRGQVDYEQYF.

The genes are TRBV9 and TRBJ2-3, with a possible D match to TRBD1 (5 bases). The CDR3 is 14 amino acids. Trimming took 0 bases from V and 3 from J, leaving 8 bases between them. Germline V gives CDR1 SGDLS, CDR2 YYNGEE. In DNA, the CDR3 is TGTGCCAGCAGCGTAGATCAGGGAACAGATACGCAGTATTTT. Its translation is CASSVDQGTDTQYF.

This chain links TRBV6-5 with TRBJ2-5; 12 bases map to TRBD2. This CDR3 has 13 amino acids. Trimming took 6 bases from V and 11 from J; bases not matched to a gene: 7. Germline CDR1 and CDR2: MNHEY and SVGAGI. The CDR3 nucleotides read TGTGCCAGCAGATGGGGACTAGCGGGTCCTCAGTACTTC. The encoded protein is CASRWGLAGPQYF.

The rearrangement joins TRBV29-1 to TRBJ2-1; 7 bases are a match to TRBD2. This CDR3 is built from 14 residues. Trimming cost V 4 bases and J 10 bases; bases outside gene matches: 13. Germline CDR1 reads SQVTM; CDR2 reads ANQGSEA. The CDR3 coding sequence is TGCAGCGTTGGCCGGGGCGGGGGTGTTGGAGAGCAGTTCTTC. Translation: CSVGRGGGVGEQFF.

The rearrangement uses TRBV5-1 and TRBJ1-4; D remains unclear. The CDR3 extends over 14 amino acids. Trimming left V 0 bases short and J 3 bases short, with 6 bases between. Germline CDR1 is SGHRS and CDR2 is YFSETQ. CDR3 loop: CASSLGRANEKLFF. As DNA, the CDR3 is TGCGCCAGCAGCTTGGGACGGGCTAATGAAAAACTGTTTTTT.

The CDR3, as DNA: TGCAGTGCCGCTAGGGACAGGGGGTACAATGAGCAGTTCTTC. Residues: CSAARDRGYNEQFF. The V call is TRBV20-1, the J call TRBJ2-1; 11 nucleotides match TRBD1. The CDR3 is made up of 14 amino acids. Per germline, CDR1 DFQATT and CDR2 SNEGSKA (reference sequence). V gave up 6 bases and J gave up 4 bases; unmatched junction bases: 5.

The chain links TRBV29-1 to TRBJ2-3; D is ambiguous. The germline V gene has CDR1 SQVTM and CDR2 ANQGSEA. This CDR3 is 11 amino acids long. V lost 6 bases and J lost 6, with 10 bases in between. DNA for the CDR3: TGCAGCGTGAACAACCCGGATACGCAGTATTTT. Its protein product is CSVNNPDTQYF.

The chain couples TRBV20-1 to TRBJ2-7; possibly TRBD1 for D (6 bases). Germline assignment: CDR1 DFQATT and CDR2 SNEGSKA (reference sequence). With 0 bases removed from V and 3 bases from J, the gap between germline ends came to 18 bases. CDR3 length equals 16 residues. The CDR3 spells CSARDPLRDTLYEQYF. The CDR3 DNA sequence: TGCAGTGCTAGAGACCCATTAAGGGACACACTCTACGAGCAGTACTTC.

The chain recombines TRBV6-2 or TRBV6-3 with TRBJ2-2; D may match TRBD1 or TRBD2 (6 bases each). The germline CDR1 and CDR2 sequences are MNHEY and SVGEGT. The CDR3 spans 14 residues. Trimming left V 9 bases short and J 6 bases short, with 17 bases between. CDR3 DNA: TGTGCCAGTGGGGCTCGGGGGCCGGCCGGGGAGCTGTTTTTT. The encoded protein is CASGARGPAGELFF.